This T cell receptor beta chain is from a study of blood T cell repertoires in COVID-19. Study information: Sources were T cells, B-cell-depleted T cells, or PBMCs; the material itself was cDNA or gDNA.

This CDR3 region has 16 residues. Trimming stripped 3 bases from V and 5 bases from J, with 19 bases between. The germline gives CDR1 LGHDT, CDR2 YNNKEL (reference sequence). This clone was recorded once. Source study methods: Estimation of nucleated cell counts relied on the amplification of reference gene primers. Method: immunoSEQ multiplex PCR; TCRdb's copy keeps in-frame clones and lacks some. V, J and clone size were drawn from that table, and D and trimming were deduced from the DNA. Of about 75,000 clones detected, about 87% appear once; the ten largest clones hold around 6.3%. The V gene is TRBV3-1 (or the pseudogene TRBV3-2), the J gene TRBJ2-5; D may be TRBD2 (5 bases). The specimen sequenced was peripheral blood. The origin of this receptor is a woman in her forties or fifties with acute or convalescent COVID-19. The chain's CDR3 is CASSQDGSRRRETQYF. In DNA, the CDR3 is TGTGCCAGCAGCCAGGATGGGAGCAGACGACGGGAGACCCAGTACTTC.